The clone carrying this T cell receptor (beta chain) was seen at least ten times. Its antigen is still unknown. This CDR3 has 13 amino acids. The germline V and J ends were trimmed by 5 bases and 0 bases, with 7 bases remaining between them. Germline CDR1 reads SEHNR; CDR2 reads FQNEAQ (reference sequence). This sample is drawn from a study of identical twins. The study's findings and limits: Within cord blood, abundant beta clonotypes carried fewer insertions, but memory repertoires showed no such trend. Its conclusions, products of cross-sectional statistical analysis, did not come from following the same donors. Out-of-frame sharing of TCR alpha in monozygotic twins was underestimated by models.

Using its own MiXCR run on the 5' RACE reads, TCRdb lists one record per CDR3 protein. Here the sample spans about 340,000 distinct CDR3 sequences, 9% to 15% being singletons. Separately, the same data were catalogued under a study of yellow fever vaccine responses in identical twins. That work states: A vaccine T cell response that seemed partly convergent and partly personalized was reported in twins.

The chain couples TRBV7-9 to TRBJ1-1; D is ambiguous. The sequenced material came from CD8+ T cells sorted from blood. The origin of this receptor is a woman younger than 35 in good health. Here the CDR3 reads CASSGGVNTEAFF. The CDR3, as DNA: TGTGCCAGCAGCGGCGGGGTGAACACTGAAGCTTTCTTT.